Presented here are 9 T cell receptor beta chains from one specimen sequenced in a study of beta chain features in type 1 diabetes. Their antigens remain unidentified. Findings and limits, study-wide: Shorter TCRB CDR3s, moderately but significantly so, were found in Type 1 diabetes patients in all four CD4+ subsets.

cDNA synthesis used the whole RNA isolate, giving expressed TCRB sequences. Profiling relied on immunoSEQ multiplex PCR, and the TCRdb table lists in-frame clones only, not all of them. The data contain 150,000 to 200,000 clones, less than 10% of them singletons. Material for sequencing was central memory CD4+ T cells from blood. These receptors all stem from a man aged 18 to 30 with type 1 diabetes.

The V and J genes are TRBV6-6 and TRBJ2-5; TRBD2 aligns across 10 bases. V shed 8 bases and J 2 bases; nucleotides not matched to a gene: 8. In germline, CDR1 is MNHNY, CDR2 SVGAGI (reference sequence). The CDR3 length is 15 residues. CDR3 in DNA: TGTGCCAGCGGGGGGACTAGCGTTAAACAAGAGACCCAGTACTTC. Residues: CASGGTSVKQETQYF.

The chain links TRBV11-3 to TRBJ2-3; 8 positions match TRBD1. CDR1 and CDR2 from the germline V gene are SGHNT and YENEEA. This CDR3 contains 12 residues. V lost 5 bases and J lost 7; bases outside the gene matches: 2. CDR3 loop: CASSRQGNTQYF. DNA for the CDR3: TGTGCCAGCAGCCGACAGGGGAATACGCAGTATTTT.

This clone was found a few times. The rearrangement joins TRBV6-1 to TRBJ2-7, with D perhaps TRBD1 (5 bases). The CDR3 runs to 13 residues. The V end was cut by 8 bases, the J end by 4 bases, with 15 bases between. Germline CDR1 MNHNS, CDR2 SASEGT. DNA of the CDR3: TGTGCCAGCTCTAGGGGCAGGGATTACGAGCAGTACTTC. It encodes CASSRGRDYEQYF.

This clone was seen only a few times. The chain uses TRBV11-3 and TRBJ2-3; D might be TRBD2 (6 bases). Trimming removed 5 bases from V and 4 bases from J, with 13 bases in between. CDR1 is SGHNT and CDR2 is YENEEA in the germline V gene. CDR3 length: 14 amino acids. The CDR3 DNA reads as TGTGCCAGCAGCAGTAGACTAGACTCAGATACGCAGTATTTT. Translation: CASSSRLDSDTQYF.

CDR3 coding DNA: TGTGCCAGCAGGCGGGGCCAAGAGACCCAGTACTTC. Its protein product is CASRRGQETQYF. The chain is built from TRBV2 and TRBJ2-5, with D possibly being TRBD2 (6 bases). Deletions cut 6 bases from V and 1 base from J, with 6 bases between. CDR1 and CDR2 (germline): SNHLY, FYNNEI. There are 12 residues in the CDR3.

V usage is TRBV7-9 and J usage is TRBJ2-1, with unresolved D. The germline V and J ends were trimmed by 1 base and 2 bases, with 6 bases remaining between them. CDR3 length equals 14 residues. The germline CDR1 and CDR2 sequences are SEHNR and FQNEAQ (reference sequence). CDR3: CASSLDPAYNEQFF. The DNA of the CDR3 is TGTGCCAGCAGCTTAGATCCGGCCTACAATGAGCAGTTCTTC.

This clone was seen at least ten times. The V gene is TRBV29-1, the J gene TRBJ1-2; D may be TRBD1 (5 bases). Germline V lookup: CDR1 SQVTM, CDR2 ANQGSEA. V was cut by 3 bases and J by 4 bases, with 9 bases left in between. This CDR3 region has 12 residues. The CDR3 spells CSVDSTAYGYTF. The CDR3 DNA reads as TGCAGCGTTGATTCGACAGCCTATGGCTACACCTTC.

V is TRBV6-5 and J is TRBJ2-4, with D tentatively TRBD2 (6 bases). This CDR3 is 13 amino acids long. In germline, CDR1 is MNHEY, CDR2 SVGAGI. V dropped 2 bases and J dropped 7 bases, with 9 bases sitting between them. CDR3 loop: CASSYDAGNIQYF. The CDR3 region has the DNA TGTGCCAGCAGTTACGACGCGGGGAACATTCAGTACTTC.

V and J are TRBV28 and TRBJ2-1, with D perhaps TRBD2 (6 bases). This CDR3 is 11 amino acids long. The germline gives CDR1 MDHEN, CDR2 SYDVKM. Trimming removed 3 bases from V and 13 bases from J, with 10 bases in between. The CDR3 DNA sequence: TGTGCCAGCAGTTTGCGGGGATTACAGTTCTTC. Translated: CASSLRGLQFF.